A single sample gave rise to the 6 T cell receptor beta chains below, sequenced in a study of human T cells and chemical hapten exposure. TCRdb reprocessed the RACE reads via MiXCR and lists one record per CDR3 protein. The profile shows roughly 180,000 distinct CDR3 sequences, 20% to 25% of them singletons. Regarding time point: patch test 1, 2 weeks after DPC sensitization. Treatment of the sample: therapeutic diphenylcyclopropenone sensitization with weekly scalp DPC. The input for sequencing was whole blood, taken in connection with sensitization to the hapten diphenylcyclopropenone (DPC). These receptors were taken from a woman in her forties or fifties with alopecia areata. Some clones in this sample may be carry-over from other donors' samples.

This clonotype was seen only a few times. The V and J genes are TRBV29-1 and TRBJ2-5; D gene ambiguous. Germline V gene lookup returns CDR1 SQVTM and CDR2 ANQGSEA. This CDR3 comprises 15 residues. V was clipped by 2 bases and J by 5 bases, with 18 bases between them. This CDR3 is CSVEWGWAVGETQYF. CDR3 nucleotide sequence: TGCAGCGTTGAATGGGGTTGGGCGGTTGGGGAGACCCAGTACTTC.

A few counts support this clonotype. V usage is TRBV9 and J usage is TRBJ2-6; maybe TRBD1 (6 bases). Germline V lookup: CDR1 SGDLS, CDR2 YYNGEE. The CDR3 consists of 15 residues. Trimming pared 3 bases from V and 4 bases from J, leaving 11 bases between. The CDR3 DNA is TGTGCCAGCAGCGAGGGGGTGGCCGGGGCCAACGTCCTGACTTTC. Translating gives CASSEGVAGANVLTF. The variable domain in full, with the rest retrieved from reference TRBV9 and TRBJ2-6, is DSGVTQTPKHLITATGQRVTLRCSPRSGDLSVYWYQQSLDQGLQFLIQYYNGEERAKGNILERFSAQQFPDLHSELNLSSLELGDSALYFCASSEGVAGANVLTFGAGSRLTVL.

The rearrangement links TRBV7-9 to TRBJ1-2; D not certain. The CDR3 sequence is 11 residues long. Germline-derived CDR1 and CDR2 are SEHNR and FQNEAQ (reference sequence). V lost 5 bases to trimming and J lost 5 bases, with 6 bases between them. Written as DNA, the CDR3 is TGTGCCAGCAGCCCAGATTATGGCTACACCTTC. Translating it yields CASSPDYGYTF.

This chain uses TRBV9 with TRBJ2-2, with D possibly TRBD1 on 6 matching bases. Germline V CDR1 and CDR2: SGDLS, YYNGEE. V lost 4 bases and J 7 bases, leaving 23 bases between the germline ends. The CDR3 spans 17 residues. The CDR3 coding sequence is TGTGCCAGCAGCCCCCGAGTGGGGCAGGGGAAGGTCGGGGAGCTGTTTTTT. The encoded protein is CASSPRVGQGKVGELFF.

This chain connects TRBV29-1 to TRBJ1-1; D perhaps matches TRBD1 (6 bases). CDR3 length: 14 amino acids. The germline V gene has CDR1 SQVTM and CDR2 ANQGSEA. V lost 2 bases and J lost 5, with 15 bases in between. CDR3 coding DNA: TGCAGCGTTGAATCGGCTTCAAGGGGGACTGAAGCTTTCTTT. Translated, it gives CSVESASRGTEAFF.

In its sample, this clonotype was seen a few times. The J gene is TRBJ1-1, the V gene TRBV27; TRBD1 agrees at 7 bases. V trimming: 5 bases; J trimming: 3 bases; junction bases outside the gene matches: 12. There are 16 residues in the CDR3. The germline V gene has CDR1 MNHEY and CDR2 SMNVEV (reference sequence). As DNA, the CDR3 is TGTGCCAGCAGTAAGAGGGGGAAGGGGGCGTACACTGAAGCTTTCTTT. Amino acids: CASSKRGKGAYTEAFF.